This record looks at one TCR beta chain sequence and its context. The antigen is undetermined. This specimen comes from a study of vaccination effects on CD4 cells after COVID-19. Overall study context: The median interval between the second dose and post-vaccine sampling was 72 days. Study-wide results and limits: Early post-infection timepoints were absent, and convalescent patients were few. Among infection- and vaccine-induced clones, marked clonal contraction occurred late after vaccination.

Generated by immunoSEQ multiplex PCR, the TCRdb table keeps only in-frame clones and is missing some. The profile shows 30,000 to 40,000 clones, roughly two thirds of them singletons. Trimming pared 10 bases from V and 3 bases from J, leaving 12 bases between. Per the germline V gene, CDR1 is ENHRY and CDR2 is SYGVKD. The CDR3 is 13 residues long. Antigen-specific CD4+ T cells were first expanded with viral peptide pools by the ViraFEST assay and only then sequenced. Cultured cells yielded isolated CD4+ T cells after approximately nine days. As their vaccination, participants received two doses of either BNT162b2 or mRNA-1273. Absence of prior SARS-CoV-2 infection characterized the vaccine recipients, who showed negative nucleocapsid antibodies.

This clonotype was obtained from a human donor who received a COVID-19 vaccine. V gene TRBV10-3 combines with J gene TRBJ2-2; D perhaps matches TRBD1 (6 bases). The input for sequencing was CD4+ T cells from PBMCs cultured with HCoV-229E spike peptides, taken after COVID-19 vaccination. The CDR3 region has the DNA TGTGCCACAGCCAACAGGGACACCGGGGAGCTGTTTTTT. Its protein is CATANRDTGELFF.